These 14 T cell receptor beta chains came from one sample sequenced in a study of blood T cell repertoires in COVID-19. Data came from immunoSEQ multiplex PCR; TCRdb stores just in-frame clones and leaves some out. The sample has 190,000 or so clones, roughly three quarters seen once. Sequencing used peripheral blood. These receptors all stem from a woman older than 75 with COVID-19, enrolled during active disease.

Only one count was recorded for this clone. The CDR3 nucleotides read TGTGCCAGCAGCCGAGTTTCGGCGGGACTTGGCGAGCAGTACTTC. Its protein is CASSRVSAGLGEQYF. The chain has TRBV3-1 (or the pseudogene TRBV3-2) and TRBJ2-7, with a weak D call TRBD2 (6 bases). Germline CDR1 and CDR2: LGHDT and YNNKEL (reference sequence). The CDR3 sequence is 15 residues long. V lost 4 bases and J lost 6, with 19 bases in between.

This sequence joins TRBV7-3 and TRBJ2-2, with D possibly being TRBD2 (6 bases). Germline V gene sequence: CDR1 SGHTA, CDR2 FQGTGA. CDR3 length equals 15 residues. Deletions cut 5 bases from V and 3 bases from J, with 13 bases between. CDR3 in amino acids: CASSRGIADTGELFF. In DNA form, the CDR3 reads TGTGCCAGCAGCAGAGGAATAGCGGACACCGGGGAGCTGTTTTTT. The entire variable domain, with the rest obtained from reference TRBV7-3 and TRBJ2-2, is as follows: GAGVSQTPSNKVTEKGKYVELRCDPISGHTALYWYRQSLGQGPEFLIYFQGTGAADDSGLPNDRFFAVRPEGSVSTLKIQRTERGDSAVYLCASSRGIADTGELFFGEGSRLTVL.

The chain recombines TRBV7-3 with TRBJ1-1; D is unresolved. The CDR3 has 14 amino acids. Between the trimmed V and J ends, which lost 1 base and 7 bases, there was a span of 13 bases. Germline-derived CDR1 and CDR2 are SGHTA and FQGTGA. CDR3 protein: CASSLIRDSGEAFF. CDR3 coding DNA: TGTGCCAGCAGCTTAATACGGGATTCTGGTGAAGCTTTCTTT.

V usage is TRBV29-1 and J usage is TRBJ2-7, with 11 bases lining up with TRBD2. Germline-derived CDR1 and CDR2 are SQVTM and ANQGSEA. CDR3 length: 13 residues. With 7 bases clipped from V and 3 bases from J, the junction kept 5 bases outside the gene matches. The CDR3 nucleotides read TGCAGCGCCGTAGGGACTAGCGGCTACGAGCAGTACTTC. Translated, it gives CSAVGTSGYEQYF.

This clone was detected only a few times. The V gene is TRBV5-1, the J gene TRBJ2-7; 9 bases match TRBD1. Looked up from germline, CDR1 is SGHRS and CDR2 is YFSETQ. This CDR3 contains 16 residues. V was pared by 4 bases and J by 5 bases, with 13 bases of the junction left unmatched. CDR3 in DNA: TGCGCCAGCAGCCCACTTCGGACAGGGGAACTCCACGAGCAGTACTTC. Residues: CASSPLRTGELHEQYF.

The chain carries TRBV28 and TRBJ2-5; D gene uncertain. The CDR3 runs to 15 residues. V lost 2 bases and J lost 0, with 10 bases in between. In germline, CDR1 is MDHEN, CDR2 SYDVKM. Here the CDR3 reads CASSLVTINQETQYF. Here the CDR3 DNA reads TGTGCCAGCAGTTTAGTTACTATTAACCAAGAGACCCAGTACTTC.

The V gene is TRBV11-2, the J gene TRBJ2-7, with 7 bases aligning to TRBD2. The germline V gene has CDR1 SGHAT and CDR2 FQNNGV. This CDR3 region has 14 residues. Trimming removed 2 bases from V and 3 bases from J; junction bases left unmatched: 4. The CDR3 reads CASSLSGGSYEQYF. The CDR3 DNA reads TGTGCCAGCAGCTTATCGGGCGGGAGCTACGAGCAGTACTTC.

This sequence joins TRBV19 and TRBJ1-6, with no clear D. The germline V and J ends were trimmed by 0 bases and 7 bases, with 10 bases remaining between them. The CDR3 sequence is 15 residues long. Germline values: CDR1 LNHDA, CDR2 SQIVND (reference sequence). The CDR3 protein is CASSIDGSLNSPLHF. The CDR3 region has the DNA TGTGCCAGTAGTATAGATGGTAGTTTAAATTCACCCCTCCACTTT.

A single count supports this clone. The chain employs TRBV27 and TRBJ2-3; maybe TRBD2 (7 bases). Germline V lookup: CDR1 MNHEY, CDR2 SMNVEV (reference sequence). The ends were cut back, 5 bases at V and 3 bases at J, with 18 bases in the middle. The CDR3 is 16 amino acids. CDR3 amino acids: CASSPRRGRGTDTQYF. As DNA, the CDR3 is TGTGCCAGCAGTCCAAGACGGGGGAGGGGGACAGATACGCAGTATTTT.

This chain links TRBV24-1 with TRBJ1-5; TRBD1 might be the D (6 bases). Germline loops: CDR1 KGHDR, CDR2 SFDVKD. The V end lost 8 bases, the J end lost 6 bases, and 10 bases lay between the germline ends. The CDR3 contains 12 residues. The CDR3 sequence is CATNEQGQPQHF. CDR3 bases: TGTGCCACCAATGAACAGGGTCAGCCCCAGCATTTT.

The V gene is TRBV10-1, the J gene TRBJ2-7, with D possibly matching TRBD1 (6 bases). This CDR3 has 13 amino acids. CDR1 and CDR2 (germline): WNHNN, SYGVQD (reference sequence). V lost 6 bases and J 3 bases, leaving 12 bases between the germline ends. Here the CDR3 reads CASRRPQGYEQYF. The CDR3, as DNA: TGCGCCAGCAGGAGACCACAGGGCTACGAGCAGTACTTC.

This chain links TRBV5-1 with TRBJ2-1; D may be TRBD2 (6 bases). The CDR3 is made up of 14 amino acids. Germline CDR1 is SGHRS and CDR2 is YFSETQ. Trimming removed 0 bases from V and 5 bases from J, with 9 bases in between. The DNA for the CDR3 is TGCGCCAGCAGCTTGGAGGGACTCAACAATGAGCAGTTCTTC. Translated, it gives CASSLEGLNNEQFF.

The sample holds a few counts of this clone. The V and J genes are TRBV5-1 and TRBJ1-1; D is unclear. Germline assignment: CDR1 SGHRS and CDR2 YFSETQ. CDR3 length equals 14 residues. The ends were cut back, 2 bases at V and 4 bases at J, with 12 bases in the middle. The CDR3 spells CASSFDYGSTEAFF. The CDR3 nucleotides are TGCGCCAGCAGCTTTGATTACGGGAGCACTGAAGCTTTCTTT.

This chain joins TRBV11-2 and TRBJ2-3; 8 nucleotides agree with TRBD1. The germline CDR1 and CDR2 sequences are SGHAT and FQNNGV. The CDR3 is made up of 15 amino acids. J lost 7 bases, V lost 5 bases, and 11 bases had no gene match. The CDR3 coding sequence is TGTGCCAGCAGCCCCGGCAGGGGGCTCCTAAATACGCAGTATTTT. Its protein product is CASSPGRGLLNTQYF.